The 10 T cell receptor beta chains reported below all come from one sample, sequenced in a study of CD8+ T cells in alopecia areata. Extraction of RNA preceded its reverse transcription into cDNA, which served as the sequencing template. Profiled with immunoSEQ multiplex PCR; TCRdb holds only in-frame clones, not every one. The sample has about 130,000 clones, around 60% seen once. Sequencing used CD4+ T cells sorted from blood, obtained at week 0. The receptors derive from a human donor with alopecia areata.

This clone has more than one count but fewer than ten. CDR3 protein: CSTPGGSSSYNEQFF. The DNA of the CDR3 is TGCAGCACCCCGGGGGGGTCGAGCTCCTACAATGAGCAGTTCTTC. This chain connects TRBV29-1 to TRBJ2-1, with 8 nucleotides matching TRBD2. CDR3 length equals 15 residues. The germline V gene encodes CDR1 SQVTM and CDR2 ANQGSEA. Trimming removed 8 bases from V and 0 bases from J; junction bases left unmatched: 9.

This chain links TRBV6-5 with TRBJ2-2; 7 bases line up with TRBD1. This CDR3 has 14 amino acids. V shed 4 bases and J 4 bases; nucleotides not matched to a gene: 3. Germline CDR1 and CDR2: MNHEY and SVGAGI. The CDR3 is CASSSTGTTGELFF. DNA of the CDR3: TGTGCCAGCAGTTCGACAGGGACCACCGGGGAGCTGTTTTTT.

This clone has a handful of counts. The chain uses TRBV29-1 and TRBJ1-1; D is perhaps TRBD1 (5 bases). The CDR3 contains 13 residues. V lost 5 bases, J lost 1 base, and 11 bases lay in between. Germline V gene sequence: CDR1 SQVTM, CDR2 ANQGSEA. CDR3 residues: CSVRLQENTEAFF. CDR3 nucleotide sequence: TGCAGCGTTAGGCTACAGGAGAACACTGAAGCTTTCTTT.

Details on this clone: The same CDR3 can be traced to other DNA sequences in this sample. V and J are TRBV7-9 and TRBJ1-1; D gene ambiguous. CDR1 and CDR2 from the germline V gene are SEHNR and FQNEAQ (reference sequence). This CDR3 has 14 amino acids. V was trimmed by 1 base and J by 1 base, leaving 7 bases between them. The CDR3 DNA is TGTGCCAGCAGCTTAGGGCAGGCGAACACTGAAGCTTTCTTT. It is translated as CASSLGQANTEAFF. Full variable domain (rest looked up from reference TRBV7-9 and TRBJ1-1): DTGVSQNPRHKITKRGQNVTFRCDPISEHNRLYWYRQTLGQGPEFLTYFQNEAQLEKSRLLSDRFSAERPKGSFSTLEIQRTEQGDSAMYLCASSLGQANTEAFFGQGTRLTVV.

The chain carries TRBV11-3 and TRBJ1-1; D is possibly TRBD1 (5 bases). The CDR3 length is 13 residues. The V end was cut by 2 bases, the J end by 1 base, with 5 bases between. Per germline, CDR1 SGHNT and CDR2 YENEEA. The DNA for the CDR3 is TGTGCCAGCAGCTTACAGGGGAACACTGAAGCTTTCTTT. Protein: CASSLQGNTEAFF.

The genes are TRBV7-2 and TRBJ2-5; D is unclear. The end of the DNA fits TRBJ2-7 better, so the J call may be wrong. Germline V gene lookup returns CDR1 SGHTA and CDR2 FQGNSA. This CDR3 contains 13 residues. The CDR3 region has the DNA TGTGCCAGCAGCTTAGAGTACATTAACGAGCAGTACTTC. Translated, it gives CASSLEYINEQYF.

This clone appeared a few times. The rearrangement uses TRBV7-2 and TRBJ2-5; 7 positions agree with TRBD2. J lost 4 bases, V lost 2 bases, and 4 bases had no gene match. Germline V gene sequence: CDR1 SGHTA, CDR2 FQGNSA. The CDR3 consists of 14 residues. The CDR3 bases are TGTGCCAGCAGCTTATTCGCGGGGGTAGAGACCCAGTACTTC. It is translated as CASSLFAGVETQYF.

This clone has just one count. Other DNA sequences from this sample encode an identical CDR3 as well. The chain couples TRBV30 to TRBJ1-2; D perhaps matches TRBD1 (5 bases). The CDR3 extends over 11 amino acids. V was cut by 5 bases and J by 4 bases, with 8 bases left in between. Germline CDR1 GTSNPN, CDR2 SVGIG (reference sequence). CDR3 residues: CAWSQGYGYTF. In DNA form, the CDR3 reads TGTGCCTGGTCCCAGGGCTATGGCTACACCTTC.

The CDR3 DNA follows: TGCAGCGTTGATCAGAACGGCTACACCTTC. Encoded protein: CSVDQNGYTF. The rearrangement uses TRBV29-1 and TRBJ1-2; D remains ambiguous. The CDR3 has 10 residues. With 3 bases removed from V and 8 bases from J, the gap between germline ends came to 7 bases. The V gene's germline CDR1 is SQVTM and CDR2 ANQGSEA.

The V call is TRBV4-1, the J call TRBJ1-6; the D gene is possibly TRBD1 (5 bases). The CDR3 is 17 residues long. CDR1 MGHRA and CDR2 YSYEKL come from the germline V gene. Trimming took off 3 bases at V and 6 bases at J, with 18 bases between the two ends. The DNA of the CDR3 is TGCGCCAGCAGCCAGGGGCGGGTAGGAATCCGTAATTCACCCCTCCACTTT. Translation: CASSQGRVGIRNSPLHF.